What follows are 32 T cell receptor beta chains derived from one specimen sequenced in a study of shared clonotypes between healthy human individuals. The protocol was immunoSEQ multiplex PCR, while the TCRdb copy is restricted to in-frame clones and leaves out a portion. The sample has about half a million clones, about four fifths seen once. Input material: PBMCs. These receptors all stem from a woman between 35 and 50 years old in good health. Some clones in this sample may be carry-over from other donors' samples.

The chain recombines TRBV7-2 with TRBJ1-1; 9 nucleotides agree with TRBD1. The CDR3 is made up of 16 amino acids. The ends lost 2 bases at V and 1 base at J; junction bases unmatched: 5. Germline assignment: CDR1 SGHTA and CDR2 FQGNSA. The CDR3 DNA reads TGTGCCAGCAGCTTAATCCCGGGACAGGGGAACACTGAAGCTTTCTTT. Amino acids: CASSLIPGQGNTEAFF. Complete variable domain (other parts from reference TRBV7-2 and TRBJ1-1): GAGVSQSPSNKVTEKGKDVELRCDPISGHTALYWYRQSLGQGLEFLIYFQGNSAPDKSGLPSDRFSAERTGGSVSTLTIQRTQQEDSAVYLCASSLIPGQGNTEAFFGQGTRLTVV.

This clone was detected ten times or more. This sequence joins TRBV15 and TRBJ1-1; D unclear. Trimming removed 0 bases at V and 4 bases at J, with 12 bases between. CDR3 length: 15 residues. CDR1 is LNHNV, CDR2 YYDKDF, per germline (reference sequence). The CDR3 nucleotides are TGTGCCACCAGCAGAGAGGCAGGCCCTGGCACTGAAGCTTTCTTT. Its protein is CATSREAGPGTEAFF.

This rearrangement joins TRBV10-2 to TRBJ2-5; 7 positions match TRBD2. The germline V gene has CDR1 WSHSY and CDR2 SAAADI. Trimming at V came to 8 bases and at J to 4 bases, leaving 22 bases not matched to a gene. This CDR3 is 18 amino acids long. CDR3 amino acids: CASSPGGSRTRTIETQYF. As DNA, the CDR3 is TGCGCCAGCTCCCCGGGGGGTAGCAGAACACGGACGATAGAGACCCAGTACTTC.

Here the CDR3 reads CASSPGRYEQYF. The CDR3 region has the DNA TGTGCCAGCAGCCCTGGGCGGTACGAGCAGTACTTC. The rearrangement links TRBV7-2 to TRBJ2-7; unclear D gene. The germline V gene encodes CDR1 SGHTA and CDR2 FQGNSA. The V end lost 5 bases, the J end lost 4 bases, and 9 bases lay between the germline ends. The length of the CDR3 is 12 residues.

In this sample, this clone turned up many times. The genes are TRBV28 and TRBJ2-3; D ambiguous. The CDR3 loop spans 16 amino acids. Germline V gives CDR1 MDHEN, CDR2 SYDVKM. The V end was cut by 3 bases, the J end by 2 bases, with 15 bases between. The CDR3 region is CASSLSFGSPTDTQYF. The CDR3 nucleotides are TGTGCCAGCAGTTTGAGTTTTGGGTCTCCCACAGATACGCAGTATTTT.

The chain has TRBV18 and TRBJ1-4, with unresolved D. Looked up from germline, CDR1 is KGHSH and CDR2 is LQKENI. The ends were cut back, 0 bases at V and 4 bases at J, with 12 bases in the middle. The CDR3 length is 16 residues. The CDR3 reads CASSPPLSGNNEKLFF. In DNA, the CDR3 is TGTGCCAGCTCACCACCGTTATCAGGAAATAATGAAAAACTGTTTTTT.

The chain carries TRBV11-2 and TRBJ1-1; D not resolved. This CDR3 comprises 17 residues. V gave up 1 base and J gave up 2 bases, with 17 bases separating them. The V gene's germline CDR1 is SGHAT and CDR2 FQNNGV. This CDR3 is CASSLAGVWVRNTEAFF. The CDR3 region has the DNA TGTGCCAGCAGCTTAGCCGGGGTGTGGGTCCGTAACACTGAAGCTTTCTTT.

The chain carries TRBV11-2 and TRBJ1-1; 8 bases map to TRBD1. Germline V gives CDR1 SGHAT, CDR2 FQNNGV. CDR3 length: 17 amino acids. J gave up 4 bases and V 1 base, and 11 bases lay outside the gene matches. CDR3 in amino acids: CASSLVPRTGFRTEAFF. CDR3 DNA: TGTGCCAGCAGCTTAGTTCCGAGGACAGGGTTCCGCACTGAAGCTTTCTTT.

The rearrangement links TRBV10-3 to TRBJ2-7; 8 positions match TRBD1. With V trimmed by 1 base and J by 2 bases, 4 bases remained unmatched. Germline CDR1 and CDR2: ENHRY and SYGVKD. The CDR3 spans 15 residues. The CDR3 loop is CAISELGTGAYEQYF. In DNA, the CDR3 is TGTGCCATCAGTGAGTTAGGGACAGGCGCCTACGAGCAGTACTTC.

V and J are TRBV29-1 and TRBJ2-5; TRBD1 agrees at 9 bases. Losses at the gene ends were 5 bases for V and 6 bases for J; bases not matched to a gene: 7. CDR3 length: 13 amino acids. CDR1 SQVTM and CDR2 ANQGSEA come from the germline V gene. Written as DNA, the CDR3 is TGCAGCGTTCCCGGACAGGGGATGCAGACCCAGTACTTC. Its translation is CSVPGQGMQTQYF.

V and J are TRBV19 and TRBJ2-7; 7 bases line up with TRBD1. The CDR3 consists of 17 residues. Per the germline V gene, CDR1 is LNHDA and CDR2 is SQIVND (reference sequence). Germline trimming cut 5 bases from V and 2 bases from J; bases unmatched to any gene: 15. The CDR3 region is CASSDSIRVRGTYEQYF. The CDR3 nucleotides are TGTGCCAGTAGTGACTCTATCAGGGTCAGGGGGACCTACGAGCAGTACTTC.

The chain couples TRBV5-1 to TRBJ2-1, with D hard to call. Trimming pared 0 bases from V and 8 bases from J, leaving 9 bases between. The CDR3 spans 13 residues. Germline V gene sequence: CDR1 SGHRS, CDR2 YFSETQ. The CDR3 protein is CASSLGVKDEQFF. For the CDR3, the DNA is TGCGCCAGCAGCTTGGGGGTTAAGGATGAGCAGTTCTTC.

V and J are TRBV5-1 and TRBJ2-3; TRBD2 agrees at 8 bases. Germline loops: CDR1 SGHRS, CDR2 YFSETQ. This CDR3 comprises 14 residues. J gave up 5 bases and V 2 bases, and 4 bases lay outside the gene matches. CDR3 bases: TGCGCCAGCAGCTTAACTAGCGGAGGAGATACGCAGTATTTT. This gives the protein CASSLTSGGDTQYF.

The V and J genes are TRBV6-1 and TRBJ1-3; no clear D gene. CDR1 is MNHNS and CDR2 is SASEGT in the germline V gene. The V gene lost 8 bases and the J gene lost 0 bases, with 11 bases spanning the gap. The CDR3 covers 14 residues. The CDR3 loop reads CASSGWASGNTIYF. The CDR3 DNA follows: TGTGCCAGCTCCGGGTGGGCCTCTGGAAACACCATATATTTT.

The chain links TRBV11-2 to TRBJ2-7, with 12 nucleotides matching TRBD2. The J segment lost 5 bases and the V segment lost 2 bases, leaving 13 bases of the junction unmatched. This CDR3 is built from 18 residues. Per germline, CDR1 SGHAT and CDR2 FQNNGV. CDR3 in DNA: TGTGCCAGCAGCTTACTAGCGGGAGGGCTCGGGATACACAACGAGCAGTACTTC. This encodes CASSLLAGGLGIHNEQYF.

The genes are TRBV29-1 and TRBJ2-1; 8 bases align to TRBD2. V lost 8 bases to trimming and J lost 6 bases; unmatched junction nucleotides: 12. The CDR3 contains 14 residues. Germline V gene lookup returns CDR1 SQVTM and CDR2 ANQGSEA. This CDR3 reads CSPRGPAGGNEQFF. DNA of the CDR3: TGCAGCCCCCGGGGCCCGGCGGGAGGCAATGAGCAGTTCTTC.

V and J are TRBV6-5 and TRBJ2-7, with a weak D call TRBD2 (6 bases). V dropped 7 bases and J dropped 2 bases, with 12 bases sitting between them. The CDR3 contains 13 residues. Germline V gene lookup returns CDR1 MNHEY and CDR2 SVGAGI. The CDR3 protein is CASTKGGPYEQYF. CDR3 nucleotide sequence: TGTGCCAGCACCAAGGGAGGCCCCTACGAGCAGTACTTC.

The V call is TRBV5-8, the J call TRBJ1-1, with 10 bases that match TRBD1. The V and J ends lost 0 bases and 2 bases, in that order; junction bases with no gene match: 7. The germline CDR1 and CDR2 sequences are SGHTS and YDEGEE. There are 17 residues in the CDR3. Written as DNA, the CDR3 is TGTGCCAGCAGCTTGGACGGGACAGGGGTTTTCAACACTGAAGCTTTCTTT. Translation: CASSLDGTGVFNTEAFF.

The chain recombines TRBV7-2 with TRBJ2-7, with D possibly TRBD2 on 6 matching bases. The CDR3 covers 17 residues. The germline gives CDR1 SGHTA, CDR2 FQGNSA. V lost 5 bases and J 3 bases, leaving 23 bases between the germline ends. CDR3 sequence: CASSANPSQGLNYEQYF. The CDR3 bases are TGTGCCAGCAGCGCTAATCCCTCCCAGGGACTTAACTACGAGCAGTACTTC.

The chain uses TRBV28 and TRBJ2-5; TRBD2 matches at 7 bases. This CDR3 spans 14 amino acids. V was pared by 6 bases and J by 2 bases, with 6 bases of the junction left unmatched. The V gene's germline CDR1 is MDHEN and CDR2 SYDVKM. In nucleotides, the CDR3 is TGTGCCAGCAGCCGTAGCGGGTATCAAGAGACCCAGTACTTC. Protein product: CASSRSGYQETQYF. Full variable domain (missing parts from reference TRBV28 and TRBJ2-5): DVKVTQSSRYLVKRTGEKVFLECVQDMDHENMFWYRQDPGLGLRLIYFSYDVKMKEKGDIPEGYSVSREKKERFSLILESASTNQTSMYLCASSRSGYQETQYFGPGTRLLVL.

The chain carries TRBV5-1 and TRBJ1-1, with D perhaps matching TRBD1 (6 bases). Germline lookup yields CDR1 SGHRS and CDR2 YFSETQ. The CDR3 sequence is 15 residues long. The V end lost 0 bases, the J end lost 3 bases, and 12 bases lay between the germline ends. CDR3 in DNA: TGCGCCAGCAGCTTGGATGGGGGGGCAGACACTGAAGCTTTCTTT. Translation gives CASSLDGGADTEAFF.

This clone was counted between two and nine times. The J gene is TRBJ2-1, the V gene TRBV6-4; D remains unclear. The CDR3 covers 15 residues. The V gene's germline CDR1 is MRHNA and CDR2 SNTAGT. Trimming took 1 base from V and 0 from J, leaving 7 bases between them. CDR3 nucleotides: TGTGCCAGCAGTGACTTGGAGAGCTCCTACAATGAGCAGTTCTTC. Residues: CASSDLESSYNEQFF.

This clone came up a few times. V is TRBV6-1 and J is TRBJ1-1; D gene ambiguous. This CDR3 is 15 amino acids long. Germline V gives CDR1 MNHNS, CDR2 SASEGT. Trimming took 2 bases from V and 0 from J, leaving 10 bases between them. This CDR3 is CASSESRVLNTEAFF. DNA for the CDR3: TGTGCCAGCAGTGAATCGAGAGTCTTGAACACTGAAGCTTTCTTT.

The chain employs TRBV27 and TRBJ1-4, with D perhaps matching TRBD1 (5 bases). Germline V CDR1 and CDR2: MNHEY, SMNVEV (reference sequence). The CDR3 consists of 13 residues. Trimming cost V 3 bases and J 10 bases, with 12 bases left between them. In nucleotides, the CDR3 is TGTGCCAGCAGTTTGTTGGGGAGGGGAAAACTGTTTTTT. Its translation is CASSLLGRGKLFF.

The V call is TRBV7-9, the J call TRBJ1-4; D not resolved. The CDR3 covers 15 residues. Per the germline V gene, CDR1 is SEHNR and CDR2 is FQNEAQ (reference sequence). Trimming took off 3 bases at V and 7 bases at J, with 15 bases between the two ends. The CDR3 reads CASSFFPGEGEKLFF. The DNA for the CDR3 is TGTGCCAGCAGCTTCTTTCCAGGCGAGGGTGAAAAACTGTTTTTT.

The J gene is TRBJ2-3, the V gene TRBV30; TRBD2 matches at 9 bases. There are 14 residues in the CDR3. Germline V gives CDR1 GTSNPN, CDR2 SVGIG (reference sequence). J gave up 4 bases and V 3 bases, and 5 bases lay outside the gene matches. CDR3 protein: CAWSRTSAADTQYF. The CDR3 DNA reads as TGTGCCTGGAGCCGGACTAGCGCGGCAGATACGCAGTATTTT.

V usage is TRBV7-2 and J usage is TRBJ2-1, with D unresolved. Trimming stripped 2 bases from V and 5 bases from J, with 10 bases between. The CDR3 extends over 14 amino acids. CDR1 SGHTA and CDR2 FQGNSA come from the germline V gene. CDR3 coding DNA: TGTGCCAGCAGCTTAATCGGAGTGAACAATGAGCAGTTCTTC. Translation gives CASSLIGVNNEQFF.

The chain employs TRBV29-1 and TRBJ2-7, with D perhaps matching TRBD2 (7 bases). CDR3 length: 16 amino acids. The ends were cut back, 1 base at V and 3 bases at J, with 19 bases in the middle. Germline-derived CDR1 and CDR2 are SQVTM and ANQGSEA. For the CDR3, the DNA is TGCAGCGTTGAAGGCCGGAGGGGGAGGGGTGTCTACGAGCAGTACTTC. It specifies CSVEGRRGRGVYEQYF.

CDR3 residues: CASSAHEITYYEQYF. The CDR3 region has the DNA TGCGCCAGCAGCGCTCACGAGATCACTTACTACGAGCAGTACTTC. The chain couples TRBV23-1 to TRBJ2-7, with D hard to call. TRBV23-1 is an ORF, with its function uncertain. This CDR3 contains 15 residues. V lost 6 bases and J lost 3, with 18 bases in between.

The chain is built from TRBV4-3 and TRBJ2-2, with TRBD2 as a possible D gene (6 bases). In germline, CDR1 is LGHNA, CDR2 YSLEER. V shed 0 bases and J shed 6 bases, with 11 bases lying between them. The CDR3 loop spans 15 amino acids. The CDR3 loop is CASSQDRLVPGELFF. CDR3 sequence (DNA): TGCGCCAGCAGCCAAGATCGACTAGTACCCGGGGAGCTGTTTTTT.

This clone has a single count. V and J are TRBV5-4 and TRBJ2-2, with 11 bases matching TRBD2. Germline assignment: CDR1 SGHNT and CDR2 YYREEE (reference sequence). After removal of 3 bases from V and 0 bases from J, the junction contained 4 bases not matched to a gene. The CDR3 runs to 17 residues. As DNA, the CDR3 is TGTGCCAGCAGCTCGGGACTAGCGGAGGCGAACACCGGGGAGCTGTTTTTT. Protein product: CASSSGLAEANTGELFF. Combining the CDR3 with reference TRBV5-4 and TRBJ2-2 gives the whole variable domain ETGVTQSPTHLIKTRGQQVTLRCSSQSGHNTVSWYQQALGQGPQFIFQYYREEENGRGNFPPRFSGLQFPNYSSELNVNALELDDSALYLCASSSGLAEANTGELFFGEGSRLTVL.

This clone was counted at least ten times. The same CDR3 is also encoded by other DNA sequences in this sample. The chain uses TRBV5-1 and TRBJ1-1; D gene unclear. The length of the CDR3 is 15 residues. CDR1 SGHRS and CDR2 YFSETQ come from the germline V gene. Trimming pared 0 bases from V and 3 bases from J, leaving 12 bases between. The CDR3 coding sequence is TGCGCCAGCAGCTTGGCGTTAGAGCGGGACACTGAAGCTTTCTTT. This translates into CASSLALERDTEAFF.